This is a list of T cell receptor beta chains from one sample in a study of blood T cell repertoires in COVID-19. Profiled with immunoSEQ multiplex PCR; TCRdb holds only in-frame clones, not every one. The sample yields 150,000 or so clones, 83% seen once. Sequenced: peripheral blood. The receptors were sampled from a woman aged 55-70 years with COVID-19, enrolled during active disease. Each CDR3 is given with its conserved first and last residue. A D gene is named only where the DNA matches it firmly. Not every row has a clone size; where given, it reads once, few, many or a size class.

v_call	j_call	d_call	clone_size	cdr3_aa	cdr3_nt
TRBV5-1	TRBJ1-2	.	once	CASSITGRGYGYTF	TGCGCCAGCAGCATAACAGGGAGAGGCTATGGCTACACCTTC
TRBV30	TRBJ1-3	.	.	CAWSWGGVGNTIYF	TGTGCCTGGAGTTGGGGGGGCGTTGGAAACACCATATATTTT
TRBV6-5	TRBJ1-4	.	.	CASYSLEKLFF	TGTGCCAGCTATAGCTTGGAAAAACTGTTTTTT
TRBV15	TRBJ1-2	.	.	CATSRAGDYGYTF	TGTGCCACCAGCAGGGCAGGGGACTATGGCTACACCTTC
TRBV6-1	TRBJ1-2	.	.	CASSENTFYGYTF	TGTGCCAGCAGTGAGAACACCTTCTATGGCTACACCTTC
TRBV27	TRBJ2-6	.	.	CASKPDRRLSGANVLTF	TGTGCCAGCAAGCCGGACAGACGTCTCTCTGGGGCCAACGTCCTGACTTTC
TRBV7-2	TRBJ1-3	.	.	CASSLDVSFSGNTIYF	TGTGCCAGCAGCTTAGATGTCAGTTTCTCTGGAAACACCATATATTTT
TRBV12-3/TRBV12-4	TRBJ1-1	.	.	CASSLRSNTEAFF	TGTGCCAGCAGTCTACGGTCGAACACTGAAGCTTTCTTT
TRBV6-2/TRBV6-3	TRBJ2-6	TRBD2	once	CASSFSSGTSGNGANVLTF	TGTGCCAGCAGTTTTTCCTCCGGGACTAGCGGGAACGGGGCCAACGTCCTGACTTTC
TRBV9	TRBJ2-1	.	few	CASSVLEEQFF	TGTGCCAGCAGCGTACTCGAGGAGCAGTTCTTC
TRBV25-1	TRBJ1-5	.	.	CASSDVGHDQPQHF	TGTGCCAGCAGTGACGTAGGACACGATCAGCCCCAGCATTTT
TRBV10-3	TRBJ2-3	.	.	CAISLVSTTDTQYF	TGTGCCATCAGTTTAGTTTCCACCACAGATACGCAGTATTTT
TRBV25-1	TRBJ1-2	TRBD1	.	CASSPSHPGQGYGYTF	TGTGCCAGCAGTCCAAGTCACCCAGGACAGGGGTATGGCTACACCTTC
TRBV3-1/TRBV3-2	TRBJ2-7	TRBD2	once	CASSLSGSGYEQYF	TGTGCCAGCAGCCTGAGCGGGAGCGGATACGAGCAGTACTTC
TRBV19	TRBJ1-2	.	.	CASSIRGNAYGYTF	TGTGCCAGTAGTATACGGGGAAATGCCTATGGCTACACCTTC
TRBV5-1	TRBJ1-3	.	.	CASSLAQISGNTIYF	TGCGCCAGCAGCTTGGCTCAGATCTCTGGAAACACCATATATTTT
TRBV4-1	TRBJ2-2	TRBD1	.	CASSHRQGAITGELFF	TGCGCCAGCAGCCACCGACAGGGGGCCATCACCGGGGAGCTGTTTTTT
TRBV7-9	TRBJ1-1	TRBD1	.	CASSAGQPASEAFF	TGTGCCAGCAGCGCGGGACAGCCAGCTTCTGAAGCTTTCTTT
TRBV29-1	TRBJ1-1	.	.	CSADRSGGEAFF	TGCAGCGCAGACAGGTCAGGTGGTGAAGCTTTCTTT
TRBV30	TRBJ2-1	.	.	CAWTPNRDNEQFF	TGTGCCTGGACCCCAAACAGGGATAATGAGCAGTTCTTC
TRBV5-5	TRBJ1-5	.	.	CASRAGLNQPQHF	TGTGCCAGCAGAGCGGGTCTCAATCAGCCCCAGCATTTT
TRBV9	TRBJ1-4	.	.	CASSPGTTNEKLFF	TGTGCCAGCAGCCCGGGAACAACTAATGAAAAACTGTTTTTT
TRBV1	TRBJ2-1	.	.	CTSSQVWASVDRDEQFF	TGCACCAGCAGCCAAGTCTGGGCTAGCGTCGACCGGGATGAGCAGTTCTTC
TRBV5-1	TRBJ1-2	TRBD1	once	CASSFSGTGGDYGYTF	TGCGCCAGCAGCTTCTCCGGGACAGGGGGCGACTATGGCTACACCTTC
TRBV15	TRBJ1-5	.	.	CATSHTGFSSGNQPQHF	TGTGCCACCAGCCATACAGGCTTCTCTTCTGGCAATCAGCCCCAGCATTTT
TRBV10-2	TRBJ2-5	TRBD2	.	CASSLAGGRETQYF	TGCGCCAGCAGCTTAGCGGGAGGCCGGGAGACCCAGTACTTC
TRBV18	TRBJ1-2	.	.	CASSPGGALNYGYTF	TGTGCCAGCTCACCAGGAGGGGCCCTAAACTATGGCTACACCTTC
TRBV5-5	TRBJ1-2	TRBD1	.	CASSSPGTVTYGYTF	TGTGCCAGCAGCTCCCCCGGGACAGTCACGTATGGCTACACCTTC
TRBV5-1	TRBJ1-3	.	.	CASSLASESSGNTIYF	TGCGCCAGCAGCTTGGCCTCAGAAAGCTCTGGAAACACCATATATTTT
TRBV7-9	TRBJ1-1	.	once	CASSPGRTEAFF	TGTGCCAGCAGCCCAGGGAGGACTGAAGCTTTCTTT
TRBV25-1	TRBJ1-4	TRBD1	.	CASSEKGGTGNEKLFF	TGTGCCAGCAGTGAAAAGGGAGGGACAGGGAATGAAAAACTGTTTTTT
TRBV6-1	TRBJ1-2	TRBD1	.	CASSEDRAPYGYTF	TGTGCCAGCAGCGAAGACAGGGCCCCCTATGGCTACACCTTC
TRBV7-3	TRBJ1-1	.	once	CASSTQGYTEAFF	TGTGCCAGCAGCACACAGGGATACACTGAAGCTTTCTTT
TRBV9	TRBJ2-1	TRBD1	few	CASSPWDRYNEQFF	TGTGCCAGCAGCCCATGGGACAGGTACAATGAGCAGTTCTTC
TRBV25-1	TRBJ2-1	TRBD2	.	CASIPSAGTSGNYNEQFF	TGTGCCAGCATCCCATCTGCCGGGACTAGCGGGAACTACAATGAGCAGTTCTTC
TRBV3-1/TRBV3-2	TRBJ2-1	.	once	CASSLGGSYNEQFF	TGTGCCAGCAGCCTTGGGGGGTCCTACAATGAGCAGTTCTTC
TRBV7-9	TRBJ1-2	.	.	CASSLIAGFFYGYTF	TGTGCCAGCAGCTTAATTGCGGGGTTTTTCTATGGCTACACCTTC
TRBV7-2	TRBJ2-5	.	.	CASSPQGQIGAQYF	TGTGCCAGCAGCCCGCAGGGTCAGATAGGGGCCCAGTACTTC
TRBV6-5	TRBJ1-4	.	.	CASSWGAMNEKLFF	TGTGCCAGCAGCTGGGGCGCCATGAATGAAAAACTGTTTTTT